The present entry profiles one T cell receptor (beta chain) with its context. Its antigen is not known. The data belong to a study of blood T cells in healthy people across ages. The germline V gene has CDR1 LGHDT and CDR2 YNNKEL (reference sequence). J gave up 3 bases and V 1 base, and 8 bases lay outside the gene matches. This CDR3 comprises 17 residues. Donors each provided 8 to 10 milliliters of peripheral blood. The second PCR ran about 6 to 11 cycles with a sample-barcoded 5' primer and J-beta primers. TCRdb passed the 5' RACE reads through MiXCR, listing each CDR3 protein once. The sample has fewer than 700,000 distinct CDR3 sequences, 40% to 50% seen once. Findings of the study overall: Across the age range, TCR beta diversity per million T cells fell in a roughly linear way.

The sequence came from a man older than 75 in good health. Material: blood. The rearrangement links TRBV3-1 to TRBJ2-1, with 8 bases aligning to TRBD2. The CDR3 loop is CASSQGRAGGLYNEQFF. CDR3 sequence (DNA): TGTGCCAGCAGCCAAGGACGTGCGGGGGGCCTCTACAATGAGCAGTTCTTC.